The rows below give T cell receptor beta chains drawn from one sample of a study of shared clonotypes between healthy human individuals. TCRdb's table, derived via immunoSEQ multiplex PCR, lists solely in-frame clones and lacks some. This sample has around 2,000,000 clones, with roughly 95% found just once. The specimen sequenced was naive CD4+ T cells sorted from blood. All receptors come from a man between 18 and 35 years old in good health. CDR3s include the opening cysteine and the closing phenylalanine or tryptophan. A D gene is named only where the DNA matches it firmly. Where a row states a size, it is once, few, many or the class of an expanded clone; other rows omit it.

d_gene	abundance	v_gene	j_gene	len	CDR3aa	CDR3nt
NA	once	TRBV19	TRBJ1-1	12	CASGTKNTEAFF	TGTGCTTCAGGGACGAAGAACACTGAAGCTTTCTTT
TRBD2	NA	TRBV7-2	TRBJ2-5	17	CASSLEILAGVALVQYF	TGTGCCAGCAGCTTAGAGATCCTAGCGGGGGTAGCCCTGGTTCAGTACTTC
NA	NA	TRBV10-2	TRBJ2-7	14	CASRPSLGSYEQYF	TGCGCCAGCAGACCATCACTAGGGTCCTACGAGCAGTACTTC
NA	NA	TRBV11-2	TRBJ2-7	14	CASSLVRGNGEQYF	TGTGCCAGCAGCTTAGTTCGGGGTAACGGCGAGCAGTACTTC
TRBD1	NA	TRBV6-1	TRBJ1-3	15	CASSHGTGGRNTIYF	TGTGCCAGCAGCCACGGGACAGGGGGACGGAACACCATATATTTT
NA	NA	TRBV7-2	TRBJ2-5	14	CASAQEAGSETQYF	TGTGCCAGCGCGCAAGAGGCAGGGTCAGAGACCCAGTACTTC
NA	NA	TRBV18	TRBJ1-3	15	CASSPPGFSGNTIYF	TGTGCCAGCTCACCACCCGGATTCTCTGGAAACACCATATATTTT
NA	NA	TRBV30	TRBJ1-3	16	CAWMGPGRGTGNTIYF	TGTGCCTGGATGGGTCCCGGCAGGGGAACTGGAAACACCATATATTTT
NA	NA	TRBV7-9	TRBJ2-7	16	CASSLVFAGTTYEQYF	TGTGCCAGCAGCTTAGTTTTCGCAGGGACCACCTACGAGCAGTACTTC
NA	NA	TRBV6-6	TRBJ1-6	16	CASSYSDTRYNSPLHF	TGTGCCAGCAGTTACTCCGACACCCGCTATAATTCACCCCTCCACTTT
NA	NA	TRBV7-2	TRBJ1-1	14	CASSSARRGPEAFF	TGTGCCAGCAGCTCCGCTCGGCGGGGTCCTGAAGCTTTCTTT
TRBD2	NA	TRBV18	TRBJ2-3	14	CASSYRDYTDTQYF	TGTGCCAGCTCCTACCGGGACTACACAGATACGCAGTATTTT
NA	NA	TRBV13	TRBJ2-7	13	CASSLTGVGEQYF	TGTGCCAGCAGCTTGACAGGAGTCGGCGAGCAGTACTTC
NA	NA	TRBV18	TRBJ2-5	14	CASSPPIKSETQYF	TGTGCCAGCTCACCACCGATCAAGTCGGAGACCCAGTACTTC
NA	many	TRBV14	TRBJ1-1	13	CASSPGPNTEAFF	TGTGCCAGCAGCCCCGGACCGAACACTGAAGCTTTCTTT
NA	NA	TRBV5-1	TRBJ2-1	15	CASSLSGGSYNEQFF	TGCGCCAGCAGCTTGAGCGGTGGCTCCTACAATGAGCAGTTCTTC
NA	once	TRBV6-1	TRBJ1-2	15	CASSQYPGQNYGYTF	TGTGCCAGCAGCCAGTACCCGGGTCAGAACTATGGCTACACCTTC
NA	NA	TRBV18	TRBJ1-5	15	CASSLGQYSNQPQHF	TGTGCCAGCTCACTAGGACAGTATAGCAATCAGCCCCAGCATTTT
NA	NA	TRBV6-6	TRBJ1-1	13	CASSYLDSAQAFF	TGTGCCAGCAGTTACCTGGACAGCGCCCAAGCTTTCTTT
NA	NA	TRBV30	TRBJ2-7	11	CAWRKSYEQYF	TGTGCCTGGAGGAAATCCTACGAGCAGTACTTC
NA	NA	TRBV4-2	TRBJ1-4	15	CASSQNTGSGEKLFF	TGTGCCAGCAGCCAAAATACAGGGAGTGGTGAAAAACTGTTTTTT
NA	NA	TRBV27	TRBJ2-3	16	CASSVTRGGGTDTQYF	TGTGCCAGCAGTGTGACTAGGGGGGGTGGTACAGATACGCAGTATTTT
TRBD1	NA	TRBV5-5	TRBJ1-1	14	CASGRKGAGTEAFF	TGTGCCAGCGGAAGGAAGGGGGCGGGTACTGAAGCTTTCTTT
NA	NA	TRBV7-8	TRBJ1-2	13	CASSWVADYGYTF	TGTGCCAGCAGCTGGGTTGCGGACTATGGCTACACCTTC
NA	NA	TRBV10-2	TRBJ2-7	13	CASSAGLTYEQYF	TGCGCCAGCAGTGCAGGACTTACCTACGAGCAGTACTTC
TRBD2	NA	TRBV19	TRBJ2-7	14	CASSMGGSSYEQYF	TGTGCCAGTAGTATGGGCGGGAGCTCCTACGAGCAGTACTTC
TRBD2	NA	TRBV7-9	TRBJ2-3	15	CASSRKAGGGDTQYF	TGTGCCAGCAGCCGTAAAGCGGGGGGCGGAGATACGCAGTATTTT
NA	NA	TRBV10-3	TRBJ1-3	15	CAISESLSMGNTIYF	TGTGCCATCAGTGAGTCGCTCTCTATGGGAAACACCATATATTTT
TRBD1	NA	TRBV29-1	TRBJ2-1	14	CSVPKTGAYNEQFF	TGCAGCGTTCCAAAGACAGGGGCCTACAATGAGCAGTTCTTC
TRBD2	NA	TRBV5-4	TRBJ2-5	16	CASSLTGLDLKETQYF	TGTGCCAGCAGCTTGACGGGACTAGATCTTAAAGAGACCCAGTACTTC
TRBD1	NA	TRBV6-6	TRBJ1-2	14	CASSTTGVNYGYTF	TGTGCCAGCAGCACCACAGGGGTTAACTATGGCTACACCTTC
TRBD1	NA	TRBV5-8	TRBJ1-5	15	CASSFRGQTNQPQHF	TGTGCCAGCAGCTTCAGGGGACAGACCAATCAGCCCCAGCATTTT
NA	NA	TRBV21-1	TRBJ1-2	14	CASNRKGQFYGYTF	TGTGCCAGCAACCGGAAGGGACAGTTCTATGGCTACACCTTC
NA	NA	TRBV18	TRBJ1-5	15	CASSPSPGFNQPQHF	TGTGCCAGCTCACCAAGTCCGGGGTTCAATCAGCCCCAGCATTTT
NA	NA	TRBV19	TRBJ1-1	16	CASSIDTYRDYTEAFF	TGTGCCAGTAGTATAGACACGTACAGGGATTACACTGAAGCTTTCTTT
NA	NA	TRBV5-1	TRBJ2-7	14	CASSLSSQGAEQYF	TGCGCCAGCAGCCTGTCGTCCCAAGGGGCCGAGCAGTACTTC
TRBD2	NA	TRBV2	TRBJ2-7	14	CASSTQRGVYEQYF	TGTGCCAGCAGTACCCAGCGGGGGGTCTACGAGCAGTACTTC
TRBD1	NA	TRBV19	TRBJ2-7	15	CASSIEGANHYEQYF	TGTGCCAGTAGTATCGAGGGGGCAAACCACTACGAGCAGTACTTC
NA	NA	TRBV13	TRBJ1-6	14	CASSLGGNNSPLHF	TGTGCCAGCAGCTTAGGGGGAAACAATTCACCCCTCCACTTT
NA	once	TRBV18	TRBJ2-1	14	CASSQTSSVNEQFF	TGTGCCAGCTCACAGACTAGTTCCGTCAATGAGCAGTTCTTC
TRBD2	NA	TRBV6-1	TRBJ2-7	10	CASWGGEQYF	TGTGCCAGCTGGGGGGGCGAGCAGTACTTC
TRBD1	NA	TRBV28	TRBJ1-2	14	CASSTIGTGVGYTF	TGTGCCAGCAGCACCATCGGGACAGGGGTTGGCTACACCTTC
TRBD1	NA	TRBV30	TRBJ1-1	14	CAWSLTGEAPEAFF	TGTGCCTGGAGCCTGACAGGGGAGGCCCCTGAAGCTTTCTTT
NA	NA	TRBV25-1	TRBJ2-3	11	CASGRADTQYF	TGTGCCAGCGGTAGGGCAGATACGCAGTATTTT
TRBD1	NA	TRBV5-4	TRBJ1-3	15	CASSSTGAGGNTIYF	TGTGCCAGCAGCTCGACAGGGGCCGGTGGAAACACCATATATTTT
TRBD1	NA	TRBV5-4	TRBJ1-6	14	CASSLQGVNSPLHF	TGTGCCAGCAGCTTGCAGGGGGTGAATTCACCCCTCCACTTT
NA	NA	TRBV6-4	TRBJ2-7	12	CASGKRVGEQYF	TGTGCCAGCGGGAAAAGGGTCGGAGAGCAGTACTTC
NA	NA	TRBV21-1	TRBJ2-5	14	CASRGQGGQETQYF	TGTGCCAGCAGAGGCCAGGGTGGGCAAGAGACCCAGTACTTC
NA	NA	TRBV27	TRBJ2-7	15	CASSLGNRLAYEQYF	TGTGCCAGCAGTTTAGGTAACAGGTTAGCCTACGAGCAGTACTTC
NA	NA	TRBV27	TRBJ2-5	19	CASSLEQGGGTRYQETQYF	TGTGCCAGCAGTTTAGAACAGGGAGGGGGAACGAGGTACCAAGAGACCCAGTACTTC
NA	NA	TRBV6-5	TRBJ2-1	11	CASRNSNEQFF	TGTGCCAGCAGAAACAGCAATGAGCAGTTCTTC
NA	NA	TRBV9	TRBJ2-5	14	CASSRTGTEETQYF	TGTGCCAGCAGCCGCACCGGGACTGAAGAGACCCAGTACTTC
TRBD1	once	TRBV28	TRBJ2-7	14	CASSLFQGASEQYF	TGTGCCAGCAGTTTATTCCAGGGGGCCAGCGAGCAGTACTTC
TRBD2	NA	TRBV5-1	TRBJ2-2	15	CASSSGLAGTGELFF	TGCGCCAGCAGCTCGGGACTAGCTGGCACCGGGGAGCTGTTTTTT
TRBD1	NA	TRBV28	TRBJ2-1	15	CASREGDRGANEQFF	TGTGCCAGTCGCGAGGGGGACAGGGGGGCCAATGAGCAGTTCTTC
TRBD2	NA	TRBV2	TRBJ2-3	15	CASRPLSGRKDTQYF	TGTGCCAGCAGACCCTTAAGCGGGAGAAAAGATACGCAGTATTTT
TRBD1	NA	TRBV7-8	TRBJ1-1	15	CASSLVTGVATEAFF	TGTGCCAGCAGCTTAGTGACAGGGGTGGCCACTGAAGCTTTCTTT
NA	NA	TRBV4-3	TRBJ1-2	13	CASSQDPYYGYTF	TGCGCCAGCAGCCAAGATCCTTACTATGGCTACACCTTC
NA	NA	TRBV10-3	TRBJ1-1	12	CAISGPGLEAFF	TGTGCCATCAGTGGGCCGGGGCTCGAAGCTTTCTTT